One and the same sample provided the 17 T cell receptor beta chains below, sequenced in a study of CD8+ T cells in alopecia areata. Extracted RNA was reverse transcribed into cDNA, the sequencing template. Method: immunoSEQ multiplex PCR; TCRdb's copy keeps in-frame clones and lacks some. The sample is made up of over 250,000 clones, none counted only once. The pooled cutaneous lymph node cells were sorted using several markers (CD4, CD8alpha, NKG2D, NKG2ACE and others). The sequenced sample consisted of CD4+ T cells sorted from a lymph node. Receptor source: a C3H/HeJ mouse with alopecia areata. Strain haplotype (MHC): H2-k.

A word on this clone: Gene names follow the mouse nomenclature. The CDR3 loop reads CASSISGGTSYEQYF. The covered CDR3 bases are TGTGCCAGCAGTATCAGCGGGGGGACCTCCTAT. This chain uses TRBV19 with TRBJ2-7; TRBD2 is a possible D gene (6 bases). The observed sequence ends 4 residues before the CDR3 terminus, with the missing tail filled in from the germline J gene. Looked up from germline, CDR1 is FNHDT and CDR2 is SITEND (reference sequence). This CDR3 spans 15 amino acids. V lost 2 bases to trimming and J lost 0 bases, with 12 bases between them.

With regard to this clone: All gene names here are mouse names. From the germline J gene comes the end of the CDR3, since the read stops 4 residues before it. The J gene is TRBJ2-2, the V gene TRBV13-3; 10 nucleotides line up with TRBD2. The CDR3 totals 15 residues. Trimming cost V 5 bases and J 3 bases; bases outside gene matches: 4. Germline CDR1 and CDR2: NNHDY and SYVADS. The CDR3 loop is CASSRDWGDTGQLYF. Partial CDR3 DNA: TGTGCCAGCAGCCGTGACTGGGGGGACACCGGG.

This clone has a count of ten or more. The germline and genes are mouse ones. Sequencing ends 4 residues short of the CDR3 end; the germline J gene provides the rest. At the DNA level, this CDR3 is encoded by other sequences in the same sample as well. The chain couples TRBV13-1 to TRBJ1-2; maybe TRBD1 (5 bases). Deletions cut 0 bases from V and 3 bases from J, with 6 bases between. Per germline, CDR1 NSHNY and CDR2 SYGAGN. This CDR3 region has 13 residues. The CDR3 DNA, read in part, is TGTGCCAGCAGTGATGGGGGGGACTCC. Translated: CASSDGGDS. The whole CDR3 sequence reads CASSDGGDSDYTF.

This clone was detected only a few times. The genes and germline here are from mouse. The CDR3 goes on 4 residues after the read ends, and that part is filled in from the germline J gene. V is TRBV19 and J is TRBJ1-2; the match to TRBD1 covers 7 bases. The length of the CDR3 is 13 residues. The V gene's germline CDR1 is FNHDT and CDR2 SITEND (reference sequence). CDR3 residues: CASRNRTGPDYTF. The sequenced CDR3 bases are TGTGCCAGCAGGAATCGGACAGGCCCC.

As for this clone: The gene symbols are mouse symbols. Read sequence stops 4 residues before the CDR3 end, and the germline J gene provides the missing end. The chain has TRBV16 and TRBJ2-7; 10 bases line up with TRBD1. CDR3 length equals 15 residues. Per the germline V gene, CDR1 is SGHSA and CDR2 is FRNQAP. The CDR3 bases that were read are TGTGCAAGCAGCTTGCACGGACAGGGGGGTTAT. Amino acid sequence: CASSLHGQGGY. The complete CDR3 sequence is CASSLHGQGGYEQYF.

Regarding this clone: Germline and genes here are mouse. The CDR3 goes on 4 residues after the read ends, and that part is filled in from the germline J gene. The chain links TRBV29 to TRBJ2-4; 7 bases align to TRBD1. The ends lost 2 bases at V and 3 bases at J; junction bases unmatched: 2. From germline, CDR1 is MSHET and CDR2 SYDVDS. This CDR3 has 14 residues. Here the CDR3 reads CASSLRDSQNTLYF. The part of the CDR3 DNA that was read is TGTGCTAGCAGTTTACGGGACAGCCAAAAC.

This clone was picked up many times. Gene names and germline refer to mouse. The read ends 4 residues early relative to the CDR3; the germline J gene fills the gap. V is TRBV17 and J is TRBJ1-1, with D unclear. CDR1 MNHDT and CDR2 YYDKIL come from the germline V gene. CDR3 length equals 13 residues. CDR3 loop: CASSRDVRTEVFF. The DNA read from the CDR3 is TGTGCTAGCAGTAGAGATGTGAGGACA.

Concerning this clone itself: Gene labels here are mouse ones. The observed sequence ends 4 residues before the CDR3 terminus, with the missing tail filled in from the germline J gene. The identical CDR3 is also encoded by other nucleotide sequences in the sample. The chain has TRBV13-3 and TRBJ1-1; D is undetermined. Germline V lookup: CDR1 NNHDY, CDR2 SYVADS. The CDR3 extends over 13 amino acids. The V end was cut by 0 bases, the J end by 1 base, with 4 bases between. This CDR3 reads CASSDVGNTEVFF. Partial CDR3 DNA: TGTGCCAGCAGTGATGTGGGAAACACA.

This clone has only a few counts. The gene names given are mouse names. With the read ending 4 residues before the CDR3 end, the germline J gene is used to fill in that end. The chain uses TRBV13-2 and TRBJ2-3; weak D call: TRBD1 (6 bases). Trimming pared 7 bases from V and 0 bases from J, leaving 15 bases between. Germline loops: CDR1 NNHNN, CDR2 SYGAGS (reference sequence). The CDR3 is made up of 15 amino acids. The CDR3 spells CASRAGTSSAETLYF. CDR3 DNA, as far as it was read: TGTGCCAGCCGTGCCGGGACATCTAGTGCAGAA.

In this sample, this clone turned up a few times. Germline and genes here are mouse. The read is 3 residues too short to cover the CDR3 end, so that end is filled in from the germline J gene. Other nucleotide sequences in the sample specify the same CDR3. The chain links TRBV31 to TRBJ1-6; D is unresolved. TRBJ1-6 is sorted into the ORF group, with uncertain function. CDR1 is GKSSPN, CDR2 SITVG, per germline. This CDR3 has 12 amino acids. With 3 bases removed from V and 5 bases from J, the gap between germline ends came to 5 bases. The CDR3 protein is CAWSPNNSPLYF. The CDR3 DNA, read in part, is TGTGCCTGGAGCCCAAATAATTCGCCC.

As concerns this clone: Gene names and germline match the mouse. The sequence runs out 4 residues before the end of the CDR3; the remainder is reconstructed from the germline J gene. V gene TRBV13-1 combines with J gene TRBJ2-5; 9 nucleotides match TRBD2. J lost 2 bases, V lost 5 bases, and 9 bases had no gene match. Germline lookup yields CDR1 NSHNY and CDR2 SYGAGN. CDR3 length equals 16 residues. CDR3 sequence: CASSLSLGGAQDTQYF. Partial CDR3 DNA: TGTGCCAGCAGCCTTTCTCTGGGGGGGGCCCAAGAC.

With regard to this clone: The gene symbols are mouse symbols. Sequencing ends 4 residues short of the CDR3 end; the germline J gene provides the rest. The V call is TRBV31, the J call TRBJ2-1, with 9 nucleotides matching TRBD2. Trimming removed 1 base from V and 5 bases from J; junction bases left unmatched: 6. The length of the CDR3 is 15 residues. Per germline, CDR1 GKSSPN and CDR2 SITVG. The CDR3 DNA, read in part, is TGTGCCTGGAGTCCCTCGACTGGGGGAAATGCT. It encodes CAWSPSTGGNA. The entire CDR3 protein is CAWSPSTGGNAEQFF.

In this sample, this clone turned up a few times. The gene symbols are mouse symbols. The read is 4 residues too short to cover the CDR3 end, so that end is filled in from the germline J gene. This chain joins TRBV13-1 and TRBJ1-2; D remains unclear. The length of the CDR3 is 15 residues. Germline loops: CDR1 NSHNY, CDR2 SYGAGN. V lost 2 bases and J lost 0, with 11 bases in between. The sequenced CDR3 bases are TGTGCCAGCAGTGACTGGGCCAGTGCAAACTCC. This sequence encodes CASSDWASANS. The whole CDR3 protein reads CASSDWASANSDYTF.

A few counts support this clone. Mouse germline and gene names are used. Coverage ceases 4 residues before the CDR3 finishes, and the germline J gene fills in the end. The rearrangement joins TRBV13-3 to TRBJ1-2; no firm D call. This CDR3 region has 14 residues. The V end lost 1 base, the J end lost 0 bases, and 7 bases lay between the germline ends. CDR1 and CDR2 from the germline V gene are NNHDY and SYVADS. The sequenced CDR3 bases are TGTGCCAGCAGTGATTACAGCCCAAACTCC. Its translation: CASSDYSPNS. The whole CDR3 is CASSDYSPNSDYTF.

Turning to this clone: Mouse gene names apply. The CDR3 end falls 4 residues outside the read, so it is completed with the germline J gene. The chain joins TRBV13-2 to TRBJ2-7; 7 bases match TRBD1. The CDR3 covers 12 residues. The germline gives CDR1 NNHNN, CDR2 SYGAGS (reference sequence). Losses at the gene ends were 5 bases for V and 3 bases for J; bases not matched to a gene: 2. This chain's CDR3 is CASGTGFYEQYF. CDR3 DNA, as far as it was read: TGTGCCAGCGGGACAGGGTTCTAT.

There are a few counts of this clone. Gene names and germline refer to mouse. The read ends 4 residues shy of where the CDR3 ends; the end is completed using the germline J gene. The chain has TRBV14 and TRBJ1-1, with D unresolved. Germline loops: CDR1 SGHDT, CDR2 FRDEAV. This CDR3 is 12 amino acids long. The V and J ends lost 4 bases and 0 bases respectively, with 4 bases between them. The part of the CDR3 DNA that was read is TGTGCCAGCAGTCAATCAAACACA. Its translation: CASSQSNT. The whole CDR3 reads CASSQSNTEVFF.

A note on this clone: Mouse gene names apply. The sequenced part of the CDR3 DNA is TGTGCCAGCAGTCGGGACACT. As protein: CASSRDT. The whole CDR3 region reads CASSRDTEQFF. The gene calls are TRBV19 and TRBJ2-1, with D possibly TRBD1 on 6 matching bases. The observed sequence ends 4 residues before the CDR3 terminus, with the missing tail filled in from the germline J gene. CDR3 length: 11 amino acids. Per germline, CDR1 FNHDT and CDR2 SITEND (reference sequence).